A selection of T cell receptor beta chains follows, all from one sample in a study of cytomegalovirus exposure and HLA in healthy donors. The assay was immunoSEQ multiplex PCR, and TCRdb's table has in-frame clones only and misses some. The table has about 82,000 clones, less than 85% seen once; the top ten hold 13%. Material for sequencing was PBMCs. Receptor source: a human donor in good health. The CDR3 runs from the conserved cysteine through the conserved F or W. Each record gives: CDR3 DNA, CDR3 protein, V gene, D gene, clone size, J gene, CDR3 length. The D gene is left open where the match is weak. Clone size is shown for a subset of rows, as once, few, many or a class of expanded clone.

CDR3nt: TGCGCCAGCAGCTTGGTAGGGGGCGAGGCTTTCTTT
CDR3aa: CASSLVGGEAFF
v_gene: TRBV5-1
d_gene: TRBD1
abundance: few
j_gene: TRBJ1-1
len: 12

CDR3nt: TGCGCCAGCAGCAGAAAAGACAGGGCTAGCACAGATACGCAGTATTTT
CDR3aa: CASSRKDRASTDTQYF
v_gene: TRBV5-1
d_gene: TRBD1
abundance: .
j_gene: TRBJ2-3
len: 16

CDR3nt: TGTGCCAGCAGCGTAGGGGTCGGGGGGGCCTACAATGAGCAGTTCTTC
CDR3aa: CASSVGVGGAYNEQFF
v_gene: TRBV9
d_gene: TRBD2
abundance: .
j_gene: TRBJ2-1
len: 16

CDR3nt: TGCGCCAGCAGCTCGTTAGCGGGGGGCACAGATACGCAGTATTTT
CDR3aa: CASSSLAGGTDTQYF
v_gene: TRBV5-1
d_gene: TRBD2
abundance: few
j_gene: TRBJ2-3
len: 15

CDR3nt: TGTGCCAGCCGTCCCGTGGGGCGGAGCAATCAGCCCCAGCATTTT
CDR3aa: CASRPVGRSNQPQHF
v_gene: TRBV6-5
d_gene: .
abundance: .
j_gene: TRBJ1-5
len: 15

CDR3nt: TGCGCCAGCAGCTGGAGACAGGGTGTTCCCACAGATACGCAGTATTTT
CDR3aa: CASSWRQGVPTDTQYF
v_gene: TRBV5-1
d_gene: TRBD1
abundance: .
j_gene: TRBJ2-3
len: 16

CDR3nt: TGTGCCAGCCAGGATCCCCTTGGGGAAAAACTGTTTTTT
CDR3aa: CASQDPLGEKLFF
v_gene: TRBV7-9
d_gene: .
abundance: .
j_gene: TRBJ1-4
len: 13

CDR3nt: TGCAGCGTTGAGATTCCCGACTACGGGCCCTACGAGCAGTACTTC
CDR3aa: CSVEIPDYGPYEQYF
v_gene: TRBV29-1
d_gene: .
abundance: .
j_gene: TRBJ2-7
len: 15

CDR3nt: TGTGCCACCAGGGCGGGTACATCCTACAATGAGCAGTTCTTC
CDR3aa: CATRAGTSYNEQFF
v_gene: TRBV15
d_gene: .
abundance: .
j_gene: TRBJ2-1
len: 14

CDR3nt: TGTGCCAGCAGCCCCGGAGGGGGGGGCGGAAGGGAGACCCAGTACTTC
CDR3aa: CASSPGGGGGRETQYF
v_gene: TRBV2
d_gene: .
abundance: .
j_gene: TRBJ2-5
len: 16

CDR3nt: TGTGCCAGTAGTATGGAACAGATAGATCAGCCCCAGCATTTT
CDR3aa: CASSMEQIDQPQHF
v_gene: TRBV19
d_gene: .
abundance: few
j_gene: TRBJ1-5
len: 14

CDR3nt: TGCGCCAGCAGCTCCGGACTAGCGGGGAGCACAGATACGCAGTATTTT
CDR3aa: CASSSGLAGSTDTQYF
v_gene: TRBV5-4
d_gene: TRBD2
abundance: .
j_gene: TRBJ2-3
len: 16

CDR3nt: TGCGCCAGCAGCCCTATGACGGGGAATGAGCAGTTCTTC
CDR3aa: CASSPMTGNEQFF
v_gene: TRBV5-1
d_gene: .
abundance: .
j_gene: TRBJ2-1
len: 13

CDR3nt: TGTGCCAGCAGCTTGACTACCTACAATGAGCAGTTCTTC
CDR3aa: CASSLTTYNEQFF
v_gene: TRBV7-7
d_gene: .
abundance: .
j_gene: TRBJ2-1
len: 13

CDR3nt: TGTGCCACCAGCAGGACCAGGGGGCGCACAGATACGCAGTATTTT
CDR3aa: CATSRTRGRTDTQYF
v_gene: TRBV15
d_gene: TRBD1
abundance: .
j_gene: TRBJ2-3
len: 15

CDR3nt: TGTGCCAGCAGTTCACAGGGTTTAGGGCAGCCCCAGCATTTT
CDR3aa: CASSSQGLGQPQHF
v_gene: TRBV7-9
d_gene: .
abundance: .
j_gene: TRBJ1-5
len: 14

CDR3nt: TGTGCCAGCAGCGACGGGGACAGGCGACACACAGATACGCAGTATTTT
CDR3aa: CASSDGDRRHTDTQYF
v_gene: TRBV21-1
d_gene: .
abundance: .
j_gene: TRBJ2-3
len: 16

CDR3nt: TGTGCCAGTACCGCTCGGGGGGATACGCAGTATTTT
CDR3aa: CASTARGDTQYF
v_gene: TRBV19
d_gene: .
abundance: .
j_gene: TRBJ2-3
len: 12

CDR3nt: TGTGCCAGCAGTGAACGGGGGGCGAAAGCTAACGGCTACACCTTC
CDR3aa: CASSERGAKANGYTF
v_gene: TRBV6-1
d_gene: .
abundance: .
j_gene: TRBJ1-2
len: 15

CDR3nt: TGCACCAGCAGCCAAGATGGGGGCGGCTACACCTTC
CDR3aa: CTSSQDGGGYTF
v_gene: TRBV1
d_gene: .
abundance: once
j_gene: TRBJ1-2
len: 12

CDR3nt: TGTGCCACCAGCAGAGAGGCGGGTCCCGGGGAGCTGTTTTTT
CDR3aa: CATSREAGPGELFF
v_gene: TRBV15
d_gene: .
abundance: .
j_gene: TRBJ2-2
len: 14

CDR3nt: TGTGCCACCAGCAGAGATGTCGGGACAGGGGGCTACAATGAGCAGTTCTTC
CDR3aa: CATSRDVGTGGYNEQFF
v_gene: TRBV15
d_gene: TRBD1
abundance: .
j_gene: TRBJ2-1
len: 17

CDR3nt: TGTGCCAGCAGCCAAGAGGAGGCCAGGACAGATACGCAGTATTTT
CDR3aa: CASSQEEARTDTQYF
v_gene: TRBV14
d_gene: .
abundance: few
j_gene: TRBJ2-3
len: 15

CDR3nt: TGTGCCAGCAGGGACAGTTCCACAGATACGCAGTATTTT
CDR3aa: CASRDSSTDTQYF
v_gene: TRBV6-1
d_gene: .
abundance: .
j_gene: TRBJ2-3
len: 13

CDR3nt: TGTGCCAGCAGCCCAACAGGGGAGCAGTTCTTC
CDR3aa: CASSPTGEQFF
v_gene: TRBV11-2
d_gene: .
abundance: .
j_gene: TRBJ2-1
len: 11

CDR3nt: TGTGCCAGCTCACAGGGGGAGAACACTGAAGCTTTCTTT
CDR3aa: CASSQGENTEAFF
v_gene: TRBV18
d_gene: .
abundance: .
j_gene: TRBJ1-1
len: 13

CDR3nt: TGTGCCAGCAGTCTCGGGACTGACTATGGCTACACCTTC
CDR3aa: CASSLGTDYGYTF
v_gene: TRBV28
d_gene: .
abundance: .
j_gene: TRBJ1-2
len: 13

CDR3nt: TGTGCCAGCAGTCACGGACAGGGCGCCCTCAACGAGCAGTACTTC
CDR3aa: CASSHGQGALNEQYF
v_gene: TRBV6-1
d_gene: TRBD1
abundance: few
j_gene: TRBJ2-7
len: 15

CDR3nt: TGTGCCAGCAGCTCACAGGGCCCCGTCTATGGCTACACCTTC
CDR3aa: CASSSQGPVYGYTF
v_gene: TRBV6-5
d_gene: .
abundance: .
j_gene: TRBJ1-2
len: 14